This TCR beta chain stems from a study of T cell repertoires in cytomegalovirus infection. Overall study results and limits: HLA-C-restricted CMV-specific TCR beta clonotypes were dominant in the ex vivo response.

In its sample, this clonotype was seen many times. No antigen is known for it. The germline gives CDR1 MNHEY, CDR2 SVGEGT. V was cut by 4 bases and J by 3 bases, with 12 bases left in between. The CDR3 runs to 14 residues. TCRdb reprocessed the reads via MiXCR and lists one record per CDR3 protein. The sample yields roughly 77,000 distinct CDR3 sequences, 4% seen once. This chain joins TRBV6-2 or TRBV6-3 and TRBJ1-1; weak D call: TRBD1 (5 bases). Sequencing was done on a sample of PBMCs. The sequence was collected from a human donor in good health (CMV status not recorded). Some clones in this sample may be carry-over from other donors' samples. The CDR3 region is CASSWRGGDTEAFF. CDR3 coding DNA: TGTGCCAGCAGTTGGCGGGGAGGGGACACTGAAGCTTTCTTT.